The following is a TCR beta chain sequence with its context. What it binds is not known. This record comes from a study of Ad26.COV2.S vaccination and SARS-CoV-2 variants. Study conclusions and caveats: Post-vaccination spike-specific CD8+ and CD4+ T cell responses reportedly had substantial breadth.

TCRdb's table, derived via immunoSEQ multiplex PCR, lists solely in-frame clones and lacks some. The sample lists around 370,000 clones, about 92% occurring once. CDR1 SGHTA and CDR2 FQGNSA come from the germline V gene. The CDR3 has 17 residues. Trimming took 5 bases from V and 5 from J; bases not matched to a gene: 11. The gene calls are TRBV7-2 and TRBJ2-2; 10 bases line up with TRBD2. This receptor was taken from a human donor who had recovered from COVID-19. This sample comprised peripheral blood, obtained after recovery from COVID-19. The CDR3 DNA is TGTGCCAGCAGCCCCCATATAGGAGCGGGGGGGACCGGGGAGCTGTTTTTT. It is translated as CASSPHIGAGGTGELFF.